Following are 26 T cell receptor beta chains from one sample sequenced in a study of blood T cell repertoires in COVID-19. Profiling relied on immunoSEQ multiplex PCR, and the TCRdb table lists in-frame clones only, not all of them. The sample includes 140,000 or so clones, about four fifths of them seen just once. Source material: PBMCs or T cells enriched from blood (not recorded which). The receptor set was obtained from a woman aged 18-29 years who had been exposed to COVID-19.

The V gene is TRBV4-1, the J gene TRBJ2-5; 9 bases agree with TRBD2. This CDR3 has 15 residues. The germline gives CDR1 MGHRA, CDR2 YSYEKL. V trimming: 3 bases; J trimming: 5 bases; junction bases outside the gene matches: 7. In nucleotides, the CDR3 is TGCGCCAGCAGCCACCTGGGACTAGCTAGGGAGACCCAGTACTTC. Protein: CASSHLGLARETQYF.

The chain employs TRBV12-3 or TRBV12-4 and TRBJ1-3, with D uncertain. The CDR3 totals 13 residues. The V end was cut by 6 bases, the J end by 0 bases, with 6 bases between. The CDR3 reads CASRISSGNTIYF. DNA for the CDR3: TGTGCCAGCAGAATTAGCTCTGGAAACACCATATATTTT.

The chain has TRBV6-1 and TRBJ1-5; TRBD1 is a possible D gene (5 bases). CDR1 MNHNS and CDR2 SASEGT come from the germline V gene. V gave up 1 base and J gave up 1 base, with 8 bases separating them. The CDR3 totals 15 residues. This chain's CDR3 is CASSEVGGSNQPQHF. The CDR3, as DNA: TGTGCCAGCAGTGAAGTGGGGGGGAGCAATCAGCCCCAGCATTTT.

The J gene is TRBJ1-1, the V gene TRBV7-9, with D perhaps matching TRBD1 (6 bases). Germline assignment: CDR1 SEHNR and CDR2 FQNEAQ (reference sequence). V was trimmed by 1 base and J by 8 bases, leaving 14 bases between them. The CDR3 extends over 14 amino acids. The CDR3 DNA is TGTGCCAGCAGCTTAGAGGGGGGGCGAATAGAAGCTTTCTTT. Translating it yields CASSLEGGRIEAFF.

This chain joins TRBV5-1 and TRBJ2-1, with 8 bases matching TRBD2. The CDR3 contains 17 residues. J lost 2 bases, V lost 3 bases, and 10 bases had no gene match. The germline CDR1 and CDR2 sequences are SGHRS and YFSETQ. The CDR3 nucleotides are TGCGCCAGCAGCTCCTCCACTAGCGGTCGGGCCTACAATGAGCAGTTCTTC. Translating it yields CASSSSTSGRAYNEQFF.

The CDR3 DNA is TGTGCCAGCAGCTTGGACCGAGGACTAGCGGGAGGGCGGGATACGCAGTATTTT. Its translation is CASSLDRGLAGGRDTQYF. V gene TRBV11-2 combines with J gene TRBJ2-3, with 15 bases that match TRBD2. V lost 3 bases, J lost 6 bases, and 10 bases stayed unmatched. Per germline, CDR1 SGHAT and CDR2 FQNNGV. CDR3 size: 18 residues.

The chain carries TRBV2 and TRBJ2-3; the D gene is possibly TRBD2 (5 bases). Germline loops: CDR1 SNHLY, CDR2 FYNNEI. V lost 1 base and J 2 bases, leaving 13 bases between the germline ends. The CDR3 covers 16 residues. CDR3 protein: CASSEEVWRNTDTQYF. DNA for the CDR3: TGTGCCAGCAGTGAAGAGGTCTGGAGGAACACAGATACGCAGTATTTT.

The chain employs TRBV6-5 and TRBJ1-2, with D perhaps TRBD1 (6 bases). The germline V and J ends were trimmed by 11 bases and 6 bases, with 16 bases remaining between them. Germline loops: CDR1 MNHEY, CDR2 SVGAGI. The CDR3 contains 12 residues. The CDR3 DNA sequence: TGTGCCTCCAACAGGGCAGGGGATGGCTACACCTTC. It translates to CASNRAGDGYTF.

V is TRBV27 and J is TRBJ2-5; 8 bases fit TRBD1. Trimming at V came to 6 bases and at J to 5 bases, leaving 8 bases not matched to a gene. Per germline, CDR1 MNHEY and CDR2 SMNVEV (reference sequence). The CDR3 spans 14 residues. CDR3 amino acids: CASRARGPRETQYF. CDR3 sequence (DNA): TGTGCCAGCAGGGCCAGGGGGCCTCGGGAGACCCAGTACTTC.

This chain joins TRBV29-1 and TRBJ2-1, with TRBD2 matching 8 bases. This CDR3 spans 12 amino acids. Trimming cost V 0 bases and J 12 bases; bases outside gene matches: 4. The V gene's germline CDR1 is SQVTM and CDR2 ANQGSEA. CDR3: CSVEDVLAAQFF. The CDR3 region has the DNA TGCAGCGTTGAAGATGTACTAGCGGCGCAGTTCTTC.

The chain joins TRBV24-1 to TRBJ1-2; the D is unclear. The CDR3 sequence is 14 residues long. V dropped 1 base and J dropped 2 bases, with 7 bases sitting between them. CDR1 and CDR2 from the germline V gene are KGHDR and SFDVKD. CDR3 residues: CATSDLARNYGYTF. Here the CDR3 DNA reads TGTGCCACCAGTGATTTAGCCCGGAACTATGGCTACACCTTC.

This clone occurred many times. CDR3 DNA sequence: TGTGCCAGCAGCCACAGGGCCTCTGGAAACACCATATATTTT. It yields the protein CASSHRASGNTIYF. V usage is TRBV3-1 (or the pseudogene TRBV3-2) and J usage is TRBJ1-3; D may be TRBD1 (5 bases). The V and J ends lost 3 bases and 0 bases respectively, with 6 bases between them. The CDR3 consists of 14 residues. CDR1 and CDR2 from the germline V gene are LGHDT and YNNKEL (reference sequence).

CDR3 DNA sequence: TGTGCCAGCAGTTTATGGAGAAATTCACCCCTCCACTTT. Translation gives CASSLWRNSPLHF. The rearrangement uses TRBV6-2 or TRBV6-3 and TRBJ1-6; the D is unclear. V lost 4 bases and J lost 7, with 8 bases in between. Germline CDR1 is MNHEY and CDR2 is SVGEGT. The CDR3 loop spans 13 amino acids.

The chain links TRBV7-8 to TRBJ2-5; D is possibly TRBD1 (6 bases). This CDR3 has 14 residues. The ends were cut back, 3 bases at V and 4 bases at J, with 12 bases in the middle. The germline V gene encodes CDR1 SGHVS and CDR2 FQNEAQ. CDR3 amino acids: CASSFPTGRETQYF. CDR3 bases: TGTGCCAGCAGCTTCCCGACAGGCCGAGAGACCCAGTACTTC.

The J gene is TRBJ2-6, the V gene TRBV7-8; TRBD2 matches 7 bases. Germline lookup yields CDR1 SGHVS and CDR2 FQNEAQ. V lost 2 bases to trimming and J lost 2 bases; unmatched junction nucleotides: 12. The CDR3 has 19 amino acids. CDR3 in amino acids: CASSLRLNQRGTGANVLTF. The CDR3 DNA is TGTGCCAGCAGCTTAAGGTTAAACCAGCGGGGTACTGGGGCCAACGTCCTGACTTTC.

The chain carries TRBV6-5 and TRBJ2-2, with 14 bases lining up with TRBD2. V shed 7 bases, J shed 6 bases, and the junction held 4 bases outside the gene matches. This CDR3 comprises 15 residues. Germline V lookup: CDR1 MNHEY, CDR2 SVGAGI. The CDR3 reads CASNQGLAGAGELFF. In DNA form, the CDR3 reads TGTGCCAGCAACCAGGGACTAGCGGGAGCCGGGGAGCTGTTTTTT.

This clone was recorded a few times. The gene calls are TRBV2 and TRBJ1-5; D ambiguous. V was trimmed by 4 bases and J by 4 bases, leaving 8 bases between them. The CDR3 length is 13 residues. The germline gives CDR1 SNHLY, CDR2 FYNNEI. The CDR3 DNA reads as TGTGCCAGCAGTGGGCAGAATAATCAGCCCCAGCATTTT. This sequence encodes CASSGQNNQPQHF.

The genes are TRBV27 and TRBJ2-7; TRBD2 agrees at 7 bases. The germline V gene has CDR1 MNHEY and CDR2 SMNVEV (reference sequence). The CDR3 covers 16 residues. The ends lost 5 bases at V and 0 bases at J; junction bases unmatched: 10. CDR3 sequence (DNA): TGTGCCAGCAGTCCCCAGGCTAGCGGTTCCTCCTACGAGCAGTACTTC. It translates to CASSPQASGSSYEQYF.

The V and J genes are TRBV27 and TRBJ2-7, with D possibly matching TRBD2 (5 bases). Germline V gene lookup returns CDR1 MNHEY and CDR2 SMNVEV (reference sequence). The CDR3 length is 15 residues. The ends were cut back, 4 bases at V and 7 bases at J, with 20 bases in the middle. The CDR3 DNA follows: TGTGCCAGCAGTTCCTCCTTTGGACTCCAAATGGAGCAGTACTTC. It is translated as CASSSSFGLQMEQYF.

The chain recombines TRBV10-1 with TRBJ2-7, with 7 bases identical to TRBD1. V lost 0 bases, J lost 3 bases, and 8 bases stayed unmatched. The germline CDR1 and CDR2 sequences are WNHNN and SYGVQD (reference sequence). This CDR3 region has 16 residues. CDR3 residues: CASSESNRDSRYEQYF. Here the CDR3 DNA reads TGCGCCAGCAGTGAGTCGAATCGGGACAGTCGCTACGAGCAGTACTTC.

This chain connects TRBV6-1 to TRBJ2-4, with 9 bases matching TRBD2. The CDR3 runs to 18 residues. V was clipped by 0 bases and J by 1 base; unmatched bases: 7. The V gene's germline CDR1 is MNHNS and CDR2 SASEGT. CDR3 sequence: CASSEAVAGASAKNIQYF. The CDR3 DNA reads TGTGCCAGCAGTGAAGCGGTAGCGGGAGCCTCCGCCAAAAACATTCAGTACTTC.

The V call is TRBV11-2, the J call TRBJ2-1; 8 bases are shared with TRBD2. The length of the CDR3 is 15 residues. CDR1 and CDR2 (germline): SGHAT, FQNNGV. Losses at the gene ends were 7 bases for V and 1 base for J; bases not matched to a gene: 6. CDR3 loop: CASMTIAGSYNEQFF. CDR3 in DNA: TGTGCCAGCATGACGATAGCGGGGTCCTACAATGAGCAGTTCTTC.

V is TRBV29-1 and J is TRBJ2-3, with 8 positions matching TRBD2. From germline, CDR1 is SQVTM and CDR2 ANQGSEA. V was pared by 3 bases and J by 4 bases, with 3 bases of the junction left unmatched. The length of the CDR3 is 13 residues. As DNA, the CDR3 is TGCAGCGTTGAGACTAGCGAGGCAGATACGCAGTATTTT. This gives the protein CSVETSEADTQYF.

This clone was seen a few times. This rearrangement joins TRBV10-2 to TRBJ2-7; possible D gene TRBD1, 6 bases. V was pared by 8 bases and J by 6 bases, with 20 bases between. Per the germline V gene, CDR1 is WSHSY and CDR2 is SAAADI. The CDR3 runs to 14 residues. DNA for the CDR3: TGCGCCAGCCTACCCTCAGGGGTTGGGCTCGAGCAGTACTTC. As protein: CASLPSGVGLEQYF.

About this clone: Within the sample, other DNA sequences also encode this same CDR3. CDR3: CASSPGQNTEAFF. The DNA for the CDR3 is TGTGCCAGCTCACCAGGGCAGAACACTGAAGCTTTCTTT. The rearrangement links TRBV18 to TRBJ1-1; D unresolved. V lost 2 bases and J 1 base, leaving 5 bases between the germline ends. CDR1 and CDR2 from the germline V gene are KGHSH and LQKENI. The CDR3 runs to 13 residues.

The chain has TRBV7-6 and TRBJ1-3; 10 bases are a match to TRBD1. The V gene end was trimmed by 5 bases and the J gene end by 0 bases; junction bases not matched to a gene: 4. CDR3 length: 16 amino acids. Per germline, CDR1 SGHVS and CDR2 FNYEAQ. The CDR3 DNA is TGTGCCAGCAGCCCGGGACAGGGGATCTCTGGAAACACCATATATTTT. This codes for CASSPGQGISGNTIYF. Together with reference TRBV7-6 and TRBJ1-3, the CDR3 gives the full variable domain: GAGVSQSPRYKVTKRGQDVALRCDPISGHVSLYWYRQALGQGPEFLTYFNYEAQQDKSGLPNDRFSAERPEGSISTLTIQRTEQRDSAMYRCASSPGQGISGNTIYFGEGSWLTVV.